The rows below give T cell receptor beta chains drawn from one sample of a study of cytomegalovirus exposure and HLA in healthy donors. Repertoires were generated with immunoSEQ multiplex PCR, while TCRdb's copy carries only in-frame clones and drops some. The sample carries approximately 160,000 clones, roughly 79% recorded once. Sequenced input: PBMCs. The origin of the receptors is a man aged 35 to 55 in good health and CMV-seronegative. Both conserved end residues are part of each CDR3. A D gene is named only where the DNA matches it firmly. Expanded clones get a size class; other rows say once, few or many, or leave the size out.

NA once TRBJ1-1 TRBV25-1 CASMRNTEAFF TGTGCCAGCATGAGGAACACTGAAGCTTTCTTT
NA NA TRBJ1-2 TRBV5-1 CASSLQPGERSGYGYTF TGCGCCAGCAGCTTGCAACCTGGGGAGAGAAGTGGCTATGGCTACACCTTC
NA NA TRBJ1-5 TRBV19 CASSIFQQRLNQPQHF TGTGCCAGTAGTATATTTCAACAGCGACTAAATCAGCCCCAGCATTTT
NA NA TRBJ2-6 TRBV7-9 CASSLPRPSGANGLTF TGTGCCAGCAGCCTCCCCAGGCCCTCTGGGGCCAACGGCCTGACTTTC
TRBD1 once TRBJ1-2 TRBV9 CASSATDREGYTF TGTGCCAGCAGCGCCACTGACAGGGAAGGCTACACCTTC
TRBD1 few TRBJ2-5 TRBV10-2 CASSTGTGRAETQYF TGCGCCAGCAGCACAGGGACAGGGAGGGCGGAGACCCAGTACTTC
TRBD1 NA TRBJ1-5 TRBV27 CASSLGTGGNQPQHF TGTGCCAGCAGTTTAGGGACAGGGGGCAATCAGCCCCAGCATTTT
NA NA TRBJ2-1 TRBV6-4 CASSHGGPYNEQFF TGTGCCAGCAGCCACGGGGGGCCCTACAATGAGCAGTTCTTC
NA NA TRBJ2-2 TRBV30 CAWSVRGSTGELFF TGTGCCTGGAGTGTAAGGGGTAGCACCGGGGAGCTGTTTTTT
NA NA TRBJ1-5 TRBV30 CAWSPRDRNQPQHF TGTGCCTGGAGCCCCAGGGATCGCAATCAGCCCCAGCATTTT
TRBD2 NA TRBJ2-5 TRBV6-5 CASSLGLAGKNEQYF TGTGCCAGCAGTTTGGGACTAGCGGGAAAGAATGAGCAGTACTTC
NA NA TRBJ2-4 TRBV5-4 CASSLGWGRTKNSQYF TGTGCCAGCAGCTTGGGGTGGGGGAGGACCAAAAACAGTCAGTACTTC
TRBD2 NA TRBJ2-3 TRBV5-6 CASSRTSGSTDTQYF TGTGCCAGCAGCAGGACTAGCGGGAGCACAGATACGCAGTATTTT
NA once TRBJ1-1 TRBV7-9 CSSRFSPGTSFRAFF TGTTCCAGCAGATTTTCCCCCGGGACAAGTTTTCGAGCTTTCTTT
NA NA TRBJ1-1 TRBV2 CASLQGVRTEAFF TGTGCCAGCTTACAGGGAGTTAGGACTGAAGCTTTCTTT
NA NA TRBJ2-2 TRBV2 CASSESGIGELFF TGTGCCAGCAGTGAATCAGGGATCGGGGAGCTGTTTTTT
TRBD1 NA TRBJ1-1 TRBV6-5 CASSYNRGPTEAFF TGTGCCAGCAGTTATAACAGGGGGCCCACTGAAGCTTTCTTT
TRBD2 NA TRBJ2-3 TRBV5-1 CASSWTPSGTSTDTQYF TGCGCCAGCAGCTGGACCCCTAGCGGTACTAGCACAGATACGCAGTATTTT
NA NA TRBJ1-3 TRBV9 CASSATGRRGNTIYF TGTGCCAGCAGCGCAACAGGGCGACGGGGAAACACCATATATTTT
NA NA TRBJ1-2 TRBV28 CASSWGGGYTF TGTGCCAGCAGCTGGGGAGGGGGCTACACCTTC
TRBD1 NA TRBJ1-1 TRBV27 CASIGQVGTEAFF TGTGCCAGCATAGGACAGGTTGGCACTGAAGCTTTCTTT
NA NA TRBJ1-2 TRBV28 CASLGFGQHTNYGYTF TGTGCCAGCCTGGGTTTTGGGCAACATACTAACTATGGCTACACCTTC
NA NA TRBJ2-1 TRBV9 CASSVVPSSYNEQFF TGTGCCAGCAGCGTAGTTCCGAGCTCCTACAATGAGCAGTTCTTC
TRBD1 NA TRBJ1-5 TRBV6-6 CASRGQGQVQPQHF TGTGCCAGCAGAGGACAGGGCCAGGTTCAGCCCCAGCATTTT
TRBD2 NA TRBJ2-6 TRBV4-2 CASSQVGILAGSGANGLTF TGTGCCAGCAGCCAAGTTGGGATACTAGCGGGGTCGGGGGCCAACGGCCTGACTTTC
NA NA TRBJ1-2 TRBV6-5 CASMESDYGYTF TGTGCCAGCATGGAGTCAGATTATGGCTACACCTTC
NA NA TRBJ2-5 TRBV4-1 CASSQDKSASWQETQYF TGCGCCAGCAGCCAAGATAAATCGGCTAGTTGGCAAGAGACCCAGTACTTC
NA NA TRBJ1-6 TRBV27 CASSQTQGSYNSPLHF TGTGCCAGCAGTCAAACACAGGGCTCCTATAATTCACCCCTCCACTTT
TRBD1 once TRBJ1-2 TRBV29-1 CSVEEWGQGRESNYGYTF TGCAGCGTTGAAGAATGGGGACAGGGAAGGGAGTCTAACTATGGCTACACCTTC
TRBD2 few TRBJ2-1 TRBV11-2 CASSFLAGAYNEQFF TGTGCCAGCAGCTTTCTAGCGGGAGCCTACAATGAGCAGTTCTTC